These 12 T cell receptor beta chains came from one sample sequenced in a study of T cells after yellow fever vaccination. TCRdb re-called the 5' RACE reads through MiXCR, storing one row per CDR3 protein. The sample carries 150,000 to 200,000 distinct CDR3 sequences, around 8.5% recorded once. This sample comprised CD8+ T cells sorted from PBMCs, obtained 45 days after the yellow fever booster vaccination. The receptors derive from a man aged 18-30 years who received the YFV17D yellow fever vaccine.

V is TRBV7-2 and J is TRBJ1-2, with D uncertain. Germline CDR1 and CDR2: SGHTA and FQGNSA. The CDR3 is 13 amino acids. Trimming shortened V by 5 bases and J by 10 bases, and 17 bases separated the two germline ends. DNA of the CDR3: TGTGCCAGCAGCCAAACGGGCCTTCCACACTACACCTTC. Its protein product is CASSQTGLPHYTF.

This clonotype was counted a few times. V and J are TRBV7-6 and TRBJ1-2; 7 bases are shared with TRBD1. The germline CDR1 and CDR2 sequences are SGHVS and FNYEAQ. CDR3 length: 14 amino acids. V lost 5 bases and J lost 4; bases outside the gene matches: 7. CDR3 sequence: CASSPGQVPYGYTF. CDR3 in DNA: TGTGCCAGCAGCCCAGGACAGGTCCCCTATGGCTACACCTTC.

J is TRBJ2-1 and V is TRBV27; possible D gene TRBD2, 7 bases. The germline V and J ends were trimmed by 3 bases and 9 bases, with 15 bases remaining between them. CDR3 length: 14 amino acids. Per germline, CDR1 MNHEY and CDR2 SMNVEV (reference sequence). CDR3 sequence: CASSFLGAGVEQFF. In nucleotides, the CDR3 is TGTGCCAGCAGTTTTCTGGGGGCGGGGGTTGAGCAGTTCTTC.

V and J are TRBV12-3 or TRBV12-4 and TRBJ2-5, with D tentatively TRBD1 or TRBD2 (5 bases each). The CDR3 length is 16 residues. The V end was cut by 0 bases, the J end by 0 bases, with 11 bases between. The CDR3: CASSLAIGADQETQYF. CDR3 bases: TGTGCCAGCAGTTTAGCGATCGGGGCAGACCAAGAGACCCAGTACTTC.

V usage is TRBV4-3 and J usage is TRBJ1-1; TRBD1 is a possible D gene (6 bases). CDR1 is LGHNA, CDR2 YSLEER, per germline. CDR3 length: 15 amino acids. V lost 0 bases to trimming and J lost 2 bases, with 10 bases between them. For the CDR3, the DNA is TGCGCCAGCAGCCAAGATCAGGGGACCAACACTGAAGCTTTCTTT. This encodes CASSQDQGTNTEAFF.

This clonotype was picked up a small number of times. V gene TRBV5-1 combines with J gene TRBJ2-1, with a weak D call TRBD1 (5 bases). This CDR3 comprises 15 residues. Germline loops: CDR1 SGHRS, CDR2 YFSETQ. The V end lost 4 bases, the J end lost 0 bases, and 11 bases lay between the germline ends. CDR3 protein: CASSPYRSSYNEQFF. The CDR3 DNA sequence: TGCGCCAGCAGCCCCTACAGGAGCTCCTACAATGAGCAGTTCTTC.

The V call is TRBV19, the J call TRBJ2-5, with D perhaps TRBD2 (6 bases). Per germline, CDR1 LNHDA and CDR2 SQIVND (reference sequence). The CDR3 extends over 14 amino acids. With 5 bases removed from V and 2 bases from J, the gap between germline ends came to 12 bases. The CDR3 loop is CASSGIAEQETQYF. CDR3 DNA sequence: TGTGCCAGTAGTGGAATAGCGGAACAAGAGACCCAGTACTTC.

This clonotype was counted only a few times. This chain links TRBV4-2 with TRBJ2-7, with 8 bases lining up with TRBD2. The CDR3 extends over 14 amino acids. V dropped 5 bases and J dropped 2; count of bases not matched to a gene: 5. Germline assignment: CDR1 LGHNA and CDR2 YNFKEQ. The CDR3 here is CASSDSGTPYEQYF. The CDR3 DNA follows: TGTGCCAGCAGCGATAGCGGGACCCCCTACGAGCAGTACTTC.

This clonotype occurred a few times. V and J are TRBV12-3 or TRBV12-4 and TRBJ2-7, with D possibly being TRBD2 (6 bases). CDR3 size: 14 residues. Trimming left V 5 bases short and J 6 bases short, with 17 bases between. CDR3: CASSHGTGFGEQYF. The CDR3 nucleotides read TGTGCCAGCAGTCACGGGACTGGATTCGGCGAGCAGTACTTC.

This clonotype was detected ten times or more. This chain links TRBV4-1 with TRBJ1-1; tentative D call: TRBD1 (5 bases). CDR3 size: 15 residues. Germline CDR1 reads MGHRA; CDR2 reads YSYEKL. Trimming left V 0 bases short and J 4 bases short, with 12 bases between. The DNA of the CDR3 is TGCGCCAGCAGCCAAGAGTCGGGGGTTACCACTGAAGCTTTCTTT. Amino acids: CASSQESGVTTEAFF.

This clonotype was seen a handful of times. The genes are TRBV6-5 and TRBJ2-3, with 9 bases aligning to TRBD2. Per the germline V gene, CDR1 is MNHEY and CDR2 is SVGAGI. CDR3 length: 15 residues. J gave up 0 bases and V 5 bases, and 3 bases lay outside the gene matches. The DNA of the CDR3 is TGTGCCAGCAGTCCCCTAGCGGGGAGCACAGATACGCAGTATTTT. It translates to CASSPLAGSTDTQYF.

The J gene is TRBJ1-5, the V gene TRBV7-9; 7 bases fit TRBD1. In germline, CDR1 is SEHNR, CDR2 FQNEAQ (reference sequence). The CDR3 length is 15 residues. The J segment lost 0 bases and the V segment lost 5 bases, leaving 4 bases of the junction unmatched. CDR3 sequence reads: CASSIGTDSNQPQHF. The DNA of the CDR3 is TGTGCCAGCAGCATCGGGACAGATAGCAATCAGCCCCAGCATTTT.